What follows describes a single T cell receptor (beta chain). Its matching antigen is unknown. The data belong to a study of vaccination effects on CD4 cells after COVID-19. Looked up from germline, CDR1 is MNHEY and CDR2 is SVGEGT. The CDR3 consists of 16 residues. J gave up 4 bases and V 3 bases, and 12 bases lay outside the gene matches. Whole-study results and caveats: Convalescent patients in the study were few, and early post-infection timepoints were absent. Only a single clone (1 of 255 vaccine-induced clones in healthy vaccinees) cross-reacted with common cold coronaviruses. Clones from infection and from vaccination both contracted markedly late after vaccination.

ViraFEST used viral peptide pools to expand antigen-specific CD4+ T cells before sequencing. A roughly 10-day culture period preceded the isolation of CD4+ T cells. Of the BNT162b2 and mRNA-1273 vaccines, participants received two doses of one or the other. The method was immunoSEQ multiplex PCR; TCRdb's version includes in-frame clones alone and lacks a portion of them. The sample contains around 60,000 clones, less than 80% of which appear only once. The receptor's source is a human donor who received a COVID-19 vaccine. The chain uses TRBV6-2 or TRBV6-3 and TRBJ2-7, with 7 bases fitting TRBD2. Sequences were derived from CD4+ T cells from PBMCs cultured with HCoV-229E spike peptides, sampled after COVID-19 vaccination. The CDR3 spells CASSYVLGTSVYEQYV. The CDR3 DNA reads TGTGCCAGCAGTTATGTTCTAGGAACTAGCGTGTACGAGCAGTACGTC.